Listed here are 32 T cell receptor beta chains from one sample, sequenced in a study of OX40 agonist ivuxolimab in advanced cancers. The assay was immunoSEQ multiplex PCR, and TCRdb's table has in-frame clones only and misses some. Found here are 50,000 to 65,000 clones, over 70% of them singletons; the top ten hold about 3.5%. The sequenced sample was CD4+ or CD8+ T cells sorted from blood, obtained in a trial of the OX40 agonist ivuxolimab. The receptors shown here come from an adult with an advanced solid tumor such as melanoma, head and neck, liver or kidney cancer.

CDR3 in DNA: TGTGCCAGCACCTTGGAGGGGGGCGGCAGCTACGAGCAGTACTTC. It translates to CASTLEGGGSYEQYF. The chain has TRBV7-9 and TRBJ2-7, with D possibly being TRBD1 or TRBD2 (6 bases each). The CDR3 covers 15 residues. The germline V gene encodes CDR1 SEHNR and CDR2 FQNEAQ (reference sequence). V was trimmed by 7 bases and J by 3 bases, leaving 19 bases between them.

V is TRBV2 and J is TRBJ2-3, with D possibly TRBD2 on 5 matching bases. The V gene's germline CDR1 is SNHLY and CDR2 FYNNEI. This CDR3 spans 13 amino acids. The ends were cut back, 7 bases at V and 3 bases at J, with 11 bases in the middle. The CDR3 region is CASKTGFTDTQYF. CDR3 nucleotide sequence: TGTGCCAGCAAGACGGGATTTACAGATACGCAGTATTTT.

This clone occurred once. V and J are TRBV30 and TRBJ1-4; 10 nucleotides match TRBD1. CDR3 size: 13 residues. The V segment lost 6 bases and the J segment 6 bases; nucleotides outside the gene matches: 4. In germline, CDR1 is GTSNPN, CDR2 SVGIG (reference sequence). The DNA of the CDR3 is TGTGCCTGCTCCGGGACAGGGGATGAAAAACTGTTTTTT. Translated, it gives CACSGTGDEKLFF.

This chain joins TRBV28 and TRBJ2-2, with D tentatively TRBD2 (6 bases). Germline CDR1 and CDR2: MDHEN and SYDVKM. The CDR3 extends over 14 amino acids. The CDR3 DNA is TGTGTTAGCGGCGGGTCATCGAACACCGGGGAGCTGTTTTTT. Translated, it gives CVSGGSSNTGELFF.

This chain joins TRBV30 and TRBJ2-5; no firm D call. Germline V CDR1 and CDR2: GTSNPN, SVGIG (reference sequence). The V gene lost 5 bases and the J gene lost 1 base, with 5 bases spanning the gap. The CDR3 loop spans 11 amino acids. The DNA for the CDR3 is TGTGCCTGGGCCCCCCAAGAGACCCAGTACTTC. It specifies CAWAPQETQYF.

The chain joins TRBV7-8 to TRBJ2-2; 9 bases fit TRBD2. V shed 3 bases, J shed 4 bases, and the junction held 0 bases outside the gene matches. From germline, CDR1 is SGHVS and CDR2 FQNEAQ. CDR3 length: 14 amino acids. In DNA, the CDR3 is TGTGCCAGCAGCTTGCGGGAGGGCACCGGGGAGCTGTTTTTT. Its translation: CASSLREGTGELFF.

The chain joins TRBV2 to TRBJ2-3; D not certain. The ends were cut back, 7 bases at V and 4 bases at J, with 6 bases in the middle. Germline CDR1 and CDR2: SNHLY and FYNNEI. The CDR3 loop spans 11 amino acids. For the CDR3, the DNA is TGTGCCAGCAATCTAGCAGATACGCAGTATTTT. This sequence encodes CASNLADTQYF.

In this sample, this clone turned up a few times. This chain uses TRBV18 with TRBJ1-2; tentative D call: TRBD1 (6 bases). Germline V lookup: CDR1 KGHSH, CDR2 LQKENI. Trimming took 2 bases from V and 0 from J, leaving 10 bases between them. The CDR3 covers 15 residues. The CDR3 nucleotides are TGTGCCAGCTCACCAAGGACAGCCCCTAACTATGGCTACACCTTC. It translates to CASSPRTAPNYGYTF.

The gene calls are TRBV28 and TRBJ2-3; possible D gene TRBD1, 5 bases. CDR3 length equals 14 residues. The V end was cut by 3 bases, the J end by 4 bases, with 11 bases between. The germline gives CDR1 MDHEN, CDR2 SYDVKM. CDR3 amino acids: CASSLAQGADTQYF. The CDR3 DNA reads TGTGCCAGCAGTTTGGCTCAGGGCGCAGATACGCAGTATTTT.

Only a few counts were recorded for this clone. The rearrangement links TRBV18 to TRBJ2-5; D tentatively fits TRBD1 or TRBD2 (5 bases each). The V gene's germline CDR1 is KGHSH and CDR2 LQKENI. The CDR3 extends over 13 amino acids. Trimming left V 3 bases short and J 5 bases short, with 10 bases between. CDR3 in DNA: TGTGCCAGCTCACCTCCAGAGGGGGAGACCCAGTACTTC. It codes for CASSPPEGETQYF.

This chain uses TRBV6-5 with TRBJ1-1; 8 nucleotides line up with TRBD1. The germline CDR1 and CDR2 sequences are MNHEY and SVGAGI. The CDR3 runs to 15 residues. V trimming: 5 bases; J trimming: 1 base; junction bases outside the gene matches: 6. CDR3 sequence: CASSPHGQGNTEAFF. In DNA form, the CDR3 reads TGTGCCAGCAGTCCACACGGACAGGGGAACACTGAAGCTTTCTTT.

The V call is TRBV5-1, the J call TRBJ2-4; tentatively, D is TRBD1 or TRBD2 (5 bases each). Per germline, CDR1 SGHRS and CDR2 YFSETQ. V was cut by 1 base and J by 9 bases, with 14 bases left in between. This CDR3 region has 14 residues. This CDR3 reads CASSLSGAEGIQYF. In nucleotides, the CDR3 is TGCGCCAGCAGCTTGTCCGGGGCTGAGGGCATTCAGTACTTC.

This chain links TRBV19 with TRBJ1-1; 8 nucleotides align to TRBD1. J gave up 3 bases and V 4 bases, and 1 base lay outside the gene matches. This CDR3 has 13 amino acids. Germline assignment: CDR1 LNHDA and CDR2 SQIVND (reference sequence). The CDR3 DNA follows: TGTGCCAGTAGTACGGACAGGGACACTGAAGCTTTCTTT. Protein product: CASSTDRDTEAFF.

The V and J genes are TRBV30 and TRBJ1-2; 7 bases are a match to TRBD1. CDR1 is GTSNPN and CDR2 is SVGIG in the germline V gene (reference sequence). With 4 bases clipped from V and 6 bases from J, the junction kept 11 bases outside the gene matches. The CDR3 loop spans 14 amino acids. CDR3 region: CAWNVLQGINGYTF. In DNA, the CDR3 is TGTGCCTGGAACGTTCTACAGGGGATCAATGGCTACACCTTC.

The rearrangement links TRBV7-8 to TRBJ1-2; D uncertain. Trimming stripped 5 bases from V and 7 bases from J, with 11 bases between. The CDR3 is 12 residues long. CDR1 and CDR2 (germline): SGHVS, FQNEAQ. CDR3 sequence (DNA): TGTGCCAGCAGCCTAACGTCTTCTGGCTACACCTTC. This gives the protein CASSLTSSGYTF. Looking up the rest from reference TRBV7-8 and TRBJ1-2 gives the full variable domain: GAGVSQSPRYKVAKRGQDVALRCDPISGHVSLFWYQQALGQGPEFLTYFQNEAQLDKSGLPSDRFFAERPEGSVSTLKIQRTQQEDSAVYLCASSLTSSGYTFGSGTRLTVV.

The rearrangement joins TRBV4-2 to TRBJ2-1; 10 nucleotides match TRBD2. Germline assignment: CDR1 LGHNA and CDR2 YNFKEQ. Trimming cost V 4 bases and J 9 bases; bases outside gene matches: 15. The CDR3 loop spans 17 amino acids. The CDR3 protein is CASSLSSGLAVQGEQFF. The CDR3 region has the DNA TGTGCCAGCAGCCTTTCCTCCGGACTAGCGGTCCAGGGTGAGCAGTTCTTC.

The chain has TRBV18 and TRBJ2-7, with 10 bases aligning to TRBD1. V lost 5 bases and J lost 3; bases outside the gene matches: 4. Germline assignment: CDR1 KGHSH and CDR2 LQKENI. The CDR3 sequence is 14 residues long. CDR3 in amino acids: CASSSTGGYYEQYF. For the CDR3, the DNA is TGTGCCAGCTCATCGACAGGGGGCTACTACGAGCAGTACTTC.

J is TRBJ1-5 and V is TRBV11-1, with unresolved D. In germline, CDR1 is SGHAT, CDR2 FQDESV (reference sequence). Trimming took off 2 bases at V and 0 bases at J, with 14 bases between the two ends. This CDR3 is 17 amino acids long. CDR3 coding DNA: TGTGCCAGCAGCTTATCGTTACAGAGACTTAGCAATCAGCCCCAGCATTTT. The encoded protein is CASSLSLQRLSNQPQHF.

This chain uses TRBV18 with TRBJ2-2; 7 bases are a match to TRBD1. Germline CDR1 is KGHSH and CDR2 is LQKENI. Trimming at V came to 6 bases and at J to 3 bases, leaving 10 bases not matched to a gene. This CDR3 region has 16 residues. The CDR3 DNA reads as TGTGCCAGCTCTGCGACAGGGCTGATTCACACCGGGGAGCTGTTTTTT. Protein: CASSATGLIHTGELFF.

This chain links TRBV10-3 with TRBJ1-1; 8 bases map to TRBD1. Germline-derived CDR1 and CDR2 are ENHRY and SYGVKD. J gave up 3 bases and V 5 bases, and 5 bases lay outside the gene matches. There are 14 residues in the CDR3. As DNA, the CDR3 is TGTGCCATCAGTCACAGGGGGAGGGACACTGAAGCTTTCTTT. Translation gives CAISHRGRDTEAFF.

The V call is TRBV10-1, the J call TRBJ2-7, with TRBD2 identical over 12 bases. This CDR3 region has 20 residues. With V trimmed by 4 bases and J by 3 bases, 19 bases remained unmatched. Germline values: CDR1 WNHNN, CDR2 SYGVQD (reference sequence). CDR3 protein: CASSGQSGTSGPGGVYEQYF. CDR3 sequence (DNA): TGCGCCAGCAGTGGCCAATCCGGGACTAGCGGGCCGGGAGGGGTCTACGAGCAGTACTTC.

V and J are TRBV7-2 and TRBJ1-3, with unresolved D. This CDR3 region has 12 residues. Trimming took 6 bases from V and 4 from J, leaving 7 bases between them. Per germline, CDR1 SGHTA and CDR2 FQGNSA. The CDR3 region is CASRQIGNTIYF. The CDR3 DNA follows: TGTGCCAGCAGACAGATAGGAAACACCATATATTTT. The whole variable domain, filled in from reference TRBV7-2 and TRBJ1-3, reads GAGVSQSPSNKVTEKGKDVELRCDPISGHTALYWYRQSLGQGLEFLIYFQGNSAPDKSGLPSDRFSAERTGGSVSTLTIQRTQQEDSAVYLCASRQIGNTIYFGEGSWLTVV.

The CDR3 loop is CASSTRGLAGAQHYEQYF. The CDR3 DNA reads as TGTGCCAGCAGTACCCGGGGACTAGCGGGAGCCCAGCACTACGAGCAGTACTTC. The genes are TRBV28 and TRBJ2-7, with 14 bases lining up with TRBD2. CDR1 is MDHEN, CDR2 SYDVKM, per germline. The trim removed 5 bases at V and 3 bases at J, leaving 12 bases unmatched. CDR3 length equals 18 residues.

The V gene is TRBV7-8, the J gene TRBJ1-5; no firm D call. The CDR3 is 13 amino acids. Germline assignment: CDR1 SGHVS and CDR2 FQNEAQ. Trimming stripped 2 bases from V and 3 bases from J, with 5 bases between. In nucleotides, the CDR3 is TGTGCCAGCAGCTTAACTACCAATCAGCCCCAGCATTTT. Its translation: CASSLTTNQPQHF.

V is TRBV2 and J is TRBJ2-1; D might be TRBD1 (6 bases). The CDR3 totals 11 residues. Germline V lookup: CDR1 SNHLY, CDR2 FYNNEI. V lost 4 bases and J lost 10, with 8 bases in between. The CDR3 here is CASSGQEEQFF. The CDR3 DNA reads TGTGCCAGCAGTGGACAGGAGGAGCAGTTCTTC.

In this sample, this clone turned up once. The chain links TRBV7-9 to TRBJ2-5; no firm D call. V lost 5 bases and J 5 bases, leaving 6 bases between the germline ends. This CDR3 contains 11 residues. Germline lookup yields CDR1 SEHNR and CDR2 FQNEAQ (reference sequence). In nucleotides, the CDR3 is TGTGCCAGCAGCCCTCTGGAGACCCAGTACTTC. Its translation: CASSPLETQYF.

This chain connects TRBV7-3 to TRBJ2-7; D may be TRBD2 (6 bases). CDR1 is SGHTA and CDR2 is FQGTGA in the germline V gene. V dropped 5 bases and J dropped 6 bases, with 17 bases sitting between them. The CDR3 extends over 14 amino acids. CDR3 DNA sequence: TGTGCCAGCAGCCCCAGCCGCCAGGGAGGCGAGCAGTACTTC. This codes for CASSPSRQGGEQYF. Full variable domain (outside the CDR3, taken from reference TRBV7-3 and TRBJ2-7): GAGVSQTPSNKVTEKGKYVELRCDPISGHTALYWYRQSLGQGPEFLIYFQGTGAADDSGLPNDRFFAVRPEGSVSTLKIQRTERGDSAVYLCASSPSRQGGEQYFGPGTRLTVT.

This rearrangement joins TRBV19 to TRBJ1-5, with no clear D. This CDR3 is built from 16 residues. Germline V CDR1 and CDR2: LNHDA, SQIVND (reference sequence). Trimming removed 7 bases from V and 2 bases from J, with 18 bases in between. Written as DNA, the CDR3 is TGTGCCAGTATGCGGCCGGGCGGCCTAGGCAATCAGCCCCAGCATTTT. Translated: CASMRPGGLGNQPQHF.

The CDR3 coding sequence is TGCGCCAGCAGCCGCTCTCTGACTGGTTGGGGCACAGATACGCAGTATTTT. It specifies CASSRSLTGWGTDTQYF. The gene calls are TRBV4-3 and TRBJ2-3; no clear D gene. CDR3 length: 17 residues. Trimming cost V 4 bases and J 1 base, with 18 bases left between them. Germline V gene data show CDR1 as LGHNA and CDR2 as YSLEER.

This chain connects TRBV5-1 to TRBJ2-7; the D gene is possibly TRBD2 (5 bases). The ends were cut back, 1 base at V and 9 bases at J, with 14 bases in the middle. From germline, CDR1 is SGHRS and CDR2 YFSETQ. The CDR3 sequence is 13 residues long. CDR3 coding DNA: TGCGCCAGCAGCTTGTTTGGTAGCGCGCGGCAGTACTTC. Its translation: CASSLFGSARQYF.

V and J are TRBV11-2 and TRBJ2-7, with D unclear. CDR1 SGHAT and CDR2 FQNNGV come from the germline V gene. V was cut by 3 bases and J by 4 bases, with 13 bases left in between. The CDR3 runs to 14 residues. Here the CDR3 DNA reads TGTGCCAGCAGCTTTAAGGGTTCCATATACGAGCAGTACTTC. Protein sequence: CASSFKGSIYEQYF.

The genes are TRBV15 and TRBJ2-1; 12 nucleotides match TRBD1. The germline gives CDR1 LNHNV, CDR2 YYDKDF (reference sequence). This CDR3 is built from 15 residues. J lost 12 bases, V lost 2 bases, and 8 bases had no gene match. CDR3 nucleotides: TGTGCCACCAGCAGAATGGCGGGACAGGGGGCGTCGCAGTTCTTC. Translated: CATSRMAGQGASQFF.